Following are 26 T cell receptor beta chains from one sample sequenced in a study of T cells after yellow fever vaccination. TCRdb fed the 5' RACE reads into MiXCR, producing one record per CDR3 protein. The table shows approximately 550,000 distinct CDR3 sequences, with around 21% occurring only once. The specimen comprised PBMCs, sampled 15 days after the yellow fever booster vaccination. These TCRs come from a man aged 30 to 39 who received the YFV17D yellow fever vaccine.

A note on this clonotype: At one end the junction does not follow the germline gene, possibly because of a read error. The CDR3 DNA reads TGCAGTGCTAGCCCGACGTGGCGTCAGCCCAAGCATTTT. As protein: CSASPTWRQPKHF. The chain combines TRBV20-1 with TRBJ1-5; D is ambiguous. The CDR3 has 13 residues. Germline loops: CDR1 DFQATT, CDR2 SNEGSKA (reference sequence).

The chain has TRBV7-9 and TRBJ2-1; D perhaps matches TRBD1 (5 bases). CDR3 length: 15 residues. Trimming took off 5 bases at V and 7 bases at J, with 18 bases between the two ends. Germline assignment: CDR1 SEHNR and CDR2 FQNEAQ (reference sequence). CDR3 bases: TGTGCCAGCAGCCCTGGAAAGGGGCTCGGGAATGAGCAGTTCTTC. It encodes CASSPGKGLGNEQFF.

This clonotype was observed many times. The chain carries TRBV12-3 or TRBV12-4 and TRBJ2-2; 13 bases agree with TRBD2. The CDR3 covers 18 residues. The J segment lost 4 bases and the V segment lost 4 bases, leaving 9 bases of the junction unmatched. The CDR3 DNA is TGTGCCAGCAGTTCCCGCAGACTAGCGGGAGGCCTCACCGGGGAGCTGTTTTTT. This codes for CASSSRRLAGGLTGELFF.

This clonotype has a handful of counts. The chain couples TRBV12-3 or TRBV12-4 to TRBJ2-3, with D tentatively TRBD1 (5 bases). The CDR3 runs 15 residues. The V end was cut by 7 bases, the J end by 0 bases, with 14 bases between. The CDR3 DNA sequence: TGTGCCAGCAATCCTTTAGGGGCTAGCACAGATACGCAGTATTTT. As protein: CASNPLGASTDTQYF.

There are a few counts of this clonotype. The chain recombines TRBV12-3 or TRBV12-4 with TRBJ2-3, with 9 bases identical to TRBD2. CDR3 size: 15 residues. Germline trimming cut 4 bases from V and 0 bases from J; bases unmatched to any gene: 2. The CDR3 region is CASSSSGASTDTQYF. The CDR3, as DNA: TGTGCCAGCAGTTCTAGCGGGGCTAGCACAGATACGCAGTATTTT.

The V and J genes are TRBV29-1 and TRBJ2-1, with 16 bases identical to TRBD2. The V segment lost 6 bases and the J segment 8 bases; nucleotides outside the gene matches: 7. Germline values: CDR1 SQVTM, CDR2 ANQGSEA. The CDR3 contains 15 residues. The CDR3 spells CSVLGTSGRADEQFF. CDR3 DNA: TGCAGCGTGCTCGGGACTAGCGGGAGGGCCGATGAGCAGTTCTTC.

The genes are TRBV20-1 and TRBJ2-1; D is perhaps TRBD2 (6 bases). Germline V gene lookup returns CDR1 DFQATT and CDR2 SNEGSKA (reference sequence). With 2 bases removed from V and 7 bases from J, the gap between germline ends came to 21 bases. CDR3 length equals 16 residues. CDR3 protein: CSARRGTPRIKNEQFF. CDR3 coding DNA: TGCAGTGCTAGACGCGGGACCCCTCGGATCAAGAATGAGCAGTTCTTC.

The table lists this clonotype with a few counts. The V gene is TRBV12-3 or TRBV12-4, the J gene TRBJ1-1; tentatively, D is TRBD1 (5 bases). The length of the CDR3 is 20 residues. Trimming removed 4 bases from V and 4 bases from J, with 31 bases in between. The CDR3 bases are TGTGCCAGCAGTTCTACTTTGGGTGGACGAGACAGTACCAGTAGCACTGAAGCTTTCTTT. It specifies CASSSTLGGRDSTSSTEAFF.

The chain employs TRBV3-1 and TRBJ2-5; 10 bases are a match to TRBD1. The J segment lost 5 bases and the V segment lost 0 bases, leaving 12 bases of the junction unmatched. Germline V CDR1 and CDR2: LGHDT, YNNKEL (reference sequence). The CDR3 extends over 18 amino acids. The CDR3 DNA is TGTGCCAGCAGCCAAGACCCGATGTGGGGACAGGGGTGGGAGACCCAGTACTTC. Its protein is CASSQDPMWGQGWETQYF.

This clonotype was detected only a few times. V is TRBV3-1 and J is TRBJ2-1, with 11 bases matching TRBD2. Germline assignment: CDR1 LGHDT and CDR2 YNNKEL (reference sequence). The junction had 4 bases not matched to a gene; V was cut back by 4 bases and J by 5 bases. This CDR3 is 15 amino acids long. The CDR3 bases are TGTGCCAGCAGCCCTAGCGGGAGGATACACAATGAGCAGTTCTTC. This sequence encodes CASSPSGRIHNEQFF.

This clonotype turned up a few times. The rearrangement links TRBV20-1 to TRBJ2-4, with D hard to call. V was shortened by 1 base and J by 6 bases, with 4 bases between the two germline ends. The CDR3 consists of 11 residues. From germline, CDR1 is DFQATT and CDR2 SNEGSKA (reference sequence). The CDR3, as DNA: TGCAGTGCTAGAGGCTCAAACATTCAGTACTTC. Amino acids: CSARGSNIQYF.

In its sample, this clonotype was seen a few times. The chain carries TRBV4-1 and TRBJ2-7, with D possibly TRBD1 on 5 matching bases. Germline CDR1 and CDR2: MGHRA and YSYEKL. This CDR3 has 13 residues. V was shortened by 4 bases and J by 3 bases, with 10 bases between the two germline ends. CDR3 region: CASSLRENYEQYF. CDR3 nucleotide sequence: TGCGCCAGCAGCCTCAGGGAAAACTACGAGCAGTACTTC.

The chain is built from TRBV30 and TRBJ2-7; 9 bases are a match to TRBD2. With V trimmed by 2 bases and J by 4 bases, 6 bases remained unmatched. The V gene's germline CDR1 is GTSNPN and CDR2 SVGIG (reference sequence). The CDR3 is 14 amino acids. The CDR3 DNA is TGTGCCTGGAGTAGTAGCGGGAGTTTGTACGAGCAGTACTTC. Translation gives CAWSSSGSLYEQYF.

This clonotype was detected only a few times. The V call is TRBV29-1, the J call TRBJ2-1, with TRBD2 matching 7 bases. Germline lookup yields CDR1 SQVTM and CDR2 ANQGSEA. The CDR3 consists of 15 residues. Unmatched junction bases numbered 15, after V lost 6 bases and J lost 7 bases. CDR3 bases: TGCAGCGTCTTACCCCTCACTAGAGCGGGGAATGAGCAGTTCTTC. It encodes CSVLPLTRAGNEQFF.

In its sample, this clonotype was seen a few times. The rearrangement joins TRBV15 to TRBJ2-5; D may be TRBD1 (6 bases). The CDR3 has 18 amino acids. Germline CDR1 LNHNV, CDR2 YYDKDF (reference sequence). V was pared by 5 bases and J by 4 bases, with 26 bases between. DNA for the CDR3: TGTGCCACCAGCGAATCCATGATGAACAGGGCGGAACGAGAGACCCAGTACTTC. It specifies CATSESMMNRAERETQYF.

The V and J genes are TRBV5-1 and TRBJ2-7; TRBD1 matches at 7 bases. Germline trimming cut 3 bases from V and 3 bases from J; bases unmatched to any gene: 6. This CDR3 is built from 14 residues. Per germline, CDR1 SGHRS and CDR2 YFSETQ. The chain's CDR3 is CASSSRDSFYEQYF. The DNA of the CDR3 is TGCGCCAGCAGCTCCCGGGACAGCTTCTACGAGCAGTACTTC.

The rearrangement links TRBV20-1 to TRBJ2-7, with D tentatively TRBD1 (6 bases). The V and J ends lost 3 bases and 2 bases respectively, with 14 bases between them. There are 14 residues in the CDR3. CDR1 and CDR2 from the germline V gene are DFQATT and SNEGSKA (reference sequence). The CDR3 bases are TGCAGTGCTAGTACAGGGATACTGACCTACGAGCAGTACTTC. Its translation is CSASTGILTYEQYF.

J is TRBJ2-7 and V is TRBV6-2 or TRBV6-3; D unresolved. CDR3 length equals 13 residues. In germline, CDR1 is MNHEY, CDR2 SVGEGT. V lost 0 bases to trimming and J lost 2 bases, with 5 bases between them. DNA for the CDR3: TGTGCCAGCAGTTACTCGAGTCCCTACGAGCAGTACTTC. This translates into CASSYSSPYEQYF.

The genes are TRBV7-6 and TRBJ1-5; tentative D call: TRBD1 (6 bases). Trimming cost V 1 base and J 6 bases, with 10 bases left between them. CDR1 and CDR2 from the germline V gene are SGHVS and FNYEAQ. This CDR3 is 14 amino acids long. The CDR3 nucleotides are TGTGCCAGCAGCTTAGAGGGGGGTGCTCAGCCCCAGCATTTT. Translated, it gives CASSLEGGAQPQHF.

The sample holds a few counts of this clonotype. CDR3 region: CASSYGPQTQETQYF. In DNA, the CDR3 is TGTGCCAGCAGTTACGGGCCTCAGACTCAAGAGACCCAGTACTTC. The J gene is TRBJ2-5, the V gene TRBV6-5, with D uncertain. Trimming removed 2 bases from V and 2 bases from J, with 12 bases in between. Looked up from germline, CDR1 is MNHEY and CDR2 is SVGAGI. The CDR3 is made up of 15 amino acids.

The chain recombines TRBV27 with TRBJ2-7; 9 bases fit TRBD2. The CDR3 covers 14 residues. The ends lost 4 bases at V and 2 bases at J; junction bases unmatched: 3. Germline-derived CDR1 and CDR2 are MNHEY and SMNVEV (reference sequence). The CDR3 region is CASSSSGNAYEQYF. Written as DNA, the CDR3 is TGTGCCAGCAGTTCTAGCGGGAACGCCTACGAGCAGTACTTC.

Only a few counts were recorded for this clonotype. V gene TRBV6-1 combines with J gene TRBJ1-1; D gene unclear. This CDR3 region has 14 residues. The V end lost 8 bases, the J end lost 1 base, and 14 bases lay between the germline ends. CDR1 is MNHNS, CDR2 SASEGT, per germline. The DNA of the CDR3 is TGTGCCAGCTATTCGTTCGCTACGAACACTGAAGCTTTCTTT. This gives the protein CASYSFATNTEAFF.

In this sample, this clonotype turned up a few times. The chain links TRBV28 to TRBJ2-7; 11 bases are a match to TRBD1. The CDR3 length is 17 residues. Germline CDR1 is MDHEN and CDR2 is SYDVKM. Germline trimming cut 2 bases from V and 3 bases from J; bases unmatched to any gene: 9. The CDR3 DNA sequence: TGTGCCAGCAGTTTAGGTCGGACAGGGGGCGTTGTCTACGAGCAGTACTTC. Protein product: CASSLGRTGGVVYEQYF.

This clonotype was seen more than once but under ten times. The chain carries TRBV20-1 and TRBJ2-7, with unresolved D. Germline-derived CDR1 and CDR2 are DFQATT and SNEGSKA (reference sequence). The V end was cut by 7 bases, the J end by 3 bases, with 16 bases between. The CDR3 has 13 amino acids. This chain's CDR3 is CSVNVGSVYEQYF. The CDR3 nucleotides are TGCAGTGTAAATGTCGGATCGGTCTACGAGCAGTACTTC.

A few counts support this clonotype. The V gene is TRBV28, the J gene TRBJ1-1, with D maybe TRBD1 (5 bases). CDR3 length: 16 residues. Trimming removed 8 bases from V and 3 bases from J, with 22 bases in between. Germline CDR1 MDHEN, CDR2 SYDVKM. In DNA form, the CDR3 reads TGTGCCAGCCCTCCCTTCACCAGGGTTCCGGACACTGAAGCTTTCTTT. It encodes CASPPFTRVPDTEAFF.

The rearrangement uses TRBV21-1 and TRBJ2-7; TRBD2, the table's D call, was not compared with the DNA. TRBV21-1 is a recognized pseudogene. This CDR3 has 20 amino acids. The CDR3 loop reads CASSRKPGLAGDMRSYEQYF. The CDR3 region has the DNA TGTGCCAGCAGCAGAAAGCCGGGACTAGCGGGAGATATGCGGTCCTACGAGCAGTACTTC.